The 32 T cell receptor beta chains below all came from one sample that was sequenced in a study of blood T cells in healthy people across ages. With a J-beta primer mix and a sample-barcoded 5' primer, a second PCR ran about 7 to 12 cycles. TCRdb reprocessed the 5' RACE reads via MiXCR and lists one record per CDR3 protein. The data show hundreds of thousands of distinct CDR3 sequences, 58% seen once. Material: blood. These receptors came from a young man in good health.

The chain joins TRBV7-9 to TRBJ1-2; no firm D call. The CDR3 covers 11 residues. The germline V gene encodes CDR1 SEHNR and CDR2 FQNEAQ (reference sequence). V was trimmed by 5 bases and J by 7 bases, leaving 8 bases between them. CDR3 nucleotide sequence: TGTGCCAGCAGCGAAGGGAGTGGCTACACCTTC. This encodes CASSEGSGYTF.

V gene TRBV29-1 combines with J gene TRBJ2-1; 9 bases are shared with TRBD2. Germline V gene data show CDR1 as SQVTM and CDR2 as ANQGSEA. J was trimmed by 7 bases and V by 7 bases; bases with no gene match: 11. This CDR3 is 14 amino acids long. The CDR3 loop is CSAKRGAPLNEQFF. CDR3 coding DNA: TGCAGCGCCAAGCGGGGGGCCCCTTTGAATGAGCAGTTCTTC.

The chain employs TRBV29-1 and TRBJ2-7; 8 bases are shared with TRBD1. Looked up from germline, CDR1 is SQVTM and CDR2 is ANQGSEA. V lost 7 bases, J lost 1 base, and 3 bases stayed unmatched. This CDR3 is 12 amino acids long. DNA of the CDR3: TGCAGCGCCTGGGACAGGTCCTACGAGCAGTACTTC. Its protein is CSAWDRSYEQYF.

This clonotype was seen only a few times. The chain's CDR3 is CSARATGNHGYTF. In nucleotides, the CDR3 is TGCAGTGCTAGGGCGACAGGGAATCATGGCTACACCTTC. The chain is built from TRBV20-1 and TRBJ1-2; 7 positions agree with TRBD1. Germline values: CDR1 DFQATT, CDR2 SNEGSKA (reference sequence). The junction had 7 bases not matched to a gene; V was cut back by 3 bases and J by 6 bases. The CDR3 runs to 13 residues.

J is TRBJ1-2 and V is TRBV7-2; TRBD1 matches at 10 bases. CDR1 is SGHTA, CDR2 FQGNSA, per germline. The CDR3 is made up of 15 amino acids. Germline trimming cut 1 base from V and 7 bases from J; bases unmatched to any gene: 6. The CDR3 DNA reads as TGTGCCAGCAGCTTAGACCCCCGGACAGGGGGTGGCTACACCTTC. Protein product: CASSLDPRTGGGYTF. Complete variable domain (other parts from reference TRBV7-2 and TRBJ1-2): GAGVSQSPSNKVTEKGKDVELRCDPISGHTALYWYRQSLGQGLEFLIYFQGNSAPDKSGLPSDRFSAERTGGSVSTLTIQRTQQEDSAVYLCASSLDPRTGGGYTFGSGTRLTVV.

The chain combines TRBV2 with TRBJ1-2; 9 bases are a match to TRBD1. The trim removed 9 bases at V and 0 bases at J, leaving 11 bases unmatched. CDR3 size: 16 residues. Germline V lookup: CDR1 SNHLY, CDR2 FYNNEI. CDR3 amino acids: CARPRTGEKANYGYTF. DNA for the CDR3: TGTGCCAGACCCAGGACAGGGGAAAAAGCTAACTATGGCTACACCTTC.

The V call is TRBV6-6, the J call TRBJ2-5, with TRBD1 identical over 12 bases. There are 16 residues in the CDR3. CDR1 and CDR2 from the germline V gene are MNHNY and SVGAGI (reference sequence). Trimming took 2 bases from V and 4 from J; bases not matched to a gene: 5. CDR3 loop: CASSYGDRGQVETQYF. The CDR3 region has the DNA TGTGCCAGCAGTTACGGGGACAGGGGGCAGGTAGAGACCCAGTACTTC.

On this clonotype itself: A single base separates this from a much larger clone, so it may be a read error. The chain joins TRBV5-1 to TRBJ1-6; D call uncertain. V was cut by 4 bases and J by 9 bases, with 14 bases left in between. The CDR3 extends over 14 amino acids. Germline assignment: CDR1 SGHRS and CDR2 YFSETQ. CDR3 protein: CASSVEVVGSPLHF. The CDR3 region has the DNA TGCGCCAGCAGCGTGGAGGTCGTTGGTTCACCCCTCCACTTT.

The table lists this clonotype with a few counts. V usage is TRBV6-6 and J usage is TRBJ1-6; D unclear. Germline V gene sequence: CDR1 MNHNY, CDR2 SVGAGI (reference sequence). V was trimmed by 5 bases and J by 7 bases, leaving 6 bases between them. The CDR3 length is 12 residues. This CDR3 reads CASSPVNSPLHF. The DNA for the CDR3 is TGTGCCAGCAGTCCCGTAAATTCACCCCTCCACTTT.

This clonotype has only one observation. The gene calls are TRBV9 and TRBJ1-1, with D unresolved. Germline V lookup: CDR1 SGDLS, CDR2 YYNGEE. This CDR3 spans 13 amino acids. With 2 bases removed from V and 5 bases from J, the gap between germline ends came to 10 bases. The CDR3 sequence is CASSVLVGTEAFF. CDR3 DNA: TGTGCCAGCAGCGTCCTTGTAGGGACTGAAGCTTTCTTT.

The V call is TRBV6-1, the J call TRBJ2-4; perhaps D is TRBD1 or TRBD2 (5 bases each). The CDR3 loop spans 13 amino acids. Germline loops: CDR1 MNHNS, CDR2 SASEGT. V lost 2 bases and J 8 bases, leaving 10 bases between the germline ends. The CDR3: CASSESGRDIQYF. As DNA, the CDR3 is TGTGCCAGCAGTGAATCGGGACGGGACATTCAGTACTTC.

In nucleotides, the CDR3 is TGTGCCAGTAGTACCGGGGCAGAGACCCAGTACTTC. Translation gives CASSTGAETQYF. J is TRBJ2-7 and V is TRBV19, with D perhaps given as TRBD1 or TRBD2 (5 bases each). The DNA end lines up better with TRBJ2-5; the J call may be wrong. Per the germline V gene, CDR1 is LNHDA and CDR2 is SQIVND (reference sequence). The CDR3 has 12 amino acids.

The V and J genes are TRBV10-3 and TRBJ2-7; TRBD2 matches 9 bases. J was trimmed by 1 base and V by 4 bases; bases with no gene match: 5. Germline V gives CDR1 ENHRY, CDR2 SYGVKD. The CDR3 extends over 15 amino acids. The CDR3: CAISVAGGGSYEQYF. The CDR3 DNA reads as TGTGCCATCAGTGTCGCGGGAGGGGGATCCTACGAGCAGTACTTC.

Here the CDR3 DNA reads TGCAGTGCTAGAGACCTAGGGGGCGCGGGTTTCCCCTGGGAGGCCCAGTACTTC. Its translation: CSARDLGGAGFPWEAQYF. The J gene is TRBJ2-5, the V gene TRBV20-1; D is possibly TRBD1 (7 bases). CDR3 size: 18 residues. In germline, CDR1 is DFQATT, CDR2 SNEGSKA (reference sequence). The V and J ends lost 0 bases and 9 bases respectively, with 29 bases between them.

This clonotype was seen a handful of times. CDR3 loop: CASSFTGGQTYEQYF. The DNA for the CDR3 is TGCGCCAGCAGCTTTACGGGGGGCCAGACCTACGAGCAGTACTTC. The chain links TRBV5-1 to TRBJ2-7, with D tentatively TRBD2 (7 bases). The CDR3 runs 15 residues. V was shortened by 2 bases and J by 2 bases, with 14 bases between the two germline ends. Per the germline V gene, CDR1 is SGHRS and CDR2 is YFSETQ.

This clonotype came up once. The V call is TRBV3-1, the J call TRBJ1-5, with 9 bases lining up with TRBD1. Germline V gene sequence: CDR1 LGHDT, CDR2 YNNKEL (reference sequence). The CDR3 has 15 amino acids. After removal of 4 bases from V and 7 bases from J, the junction contained 8 bases not matched to a gene. Written as DNA, the CDR3 is TGTGCCAGCAGCCCGGGCGCGGGACAGGGCCAGCCCCAGCATTTT. This gives the protein CASSPGAGQGQPQHF. Drawing the rest from reference TRBV3-1 and TRBJ1-5, the complete variable domain is DTAVSQTPKYLVTQMGNDKSIKCEQNLGHDTMYWYKQDSKKFLKIMFSYNNKELIINETVPNRFSPKSPDKAHLNLHINSLELGDSAVYFCASSPGAGQGQPQHFGDGTRLSIL.

The chain is built from TRBV20-1 and TRBJ1-2; weak D call: TRBD1 (5 bases). CDR3 length: 13 residues. Germline V gives CDR1 DFQATT, CDR2 SNEGSKA (reference sequence). V was cut by 3 bases and J by 5 bases, with 13 bases left in between. The CDR3, as DNA: TGCAGTGCTAGTGGGGGAGGCCTTTATGGCTACACCTTC. Translation: CSASGGGLYGYTF.

This chain connects TRBV29-1 to TRBJ1-1; TRBD1 agrees at 9 bases. There are 14 residues in the CDR3. Germline assignment: CDR1 SQVTM and CDR2 ANQGSEA. V lost 5 bases and J lost 0; bases outside the gene matches: 4. The CDR3 DNA reads TGCAGCGTTAACAGGGGGCAGATGAACACTGAAGCTTTCTTT. It encodes CSVNRGQMNTEAFF.

The chain combines TRBV18 with TRBJ2-6; D uncertain. V lost 2 bases, J lost 0 bases, and 8 bases lay in between. This CDR3 spans 16 amino acids. From germline, CDR1 is KGHSH and CDR2 LQKENI. The DNA of the CDR3 is TGTGCCAGCTCACCAAATCGAGGCTCTGGGGCCAACGTCCTGACTTTC. This encodes CASSPNRGSGANVLTF.

This clonotype was observed a single time. This chain connects TRBV3-1 to TRBJ1-6, with a weak D call TRBD1 (5 bases). CDR3 size: 14 residues. Germline V gives CDR1 LGHDT, CDR2 YNNKEL (reference sequence). With 5 bases removed from V and 5 bases from J, the gap between germline ends came to 10 bases. CDR3 region: CASSGRVDNSPLHF. CDR3 DNA: TGTGCCAGCAGCGGCAGGGTGGATAATTCACCCCTCCACTTT. Full variable domain (rest looked up from reference TRBV3-1 and TRBJ1-6): DTAVSQTPKYLVTQMGNDKSIKCEQNLGHDTMYWYKQDSKKFLKIMFSYNNKELIINETVPNRFSPKSPDKAHLNLHINSLELGDSAVYFCASSGRVDNSPLHFGNGTRLTVT.

The V call is TRBV29-1, the J call TRBJ2-1, with D tentatively TRBD2 (6 bases). CDR1 SQVTM and CDR2 ANQGSEA come from the germline V gene. The CDR3 has 14 residues. Between the trimmed V and J ends, which lost 6 bases and 7 bases, there was a span of 19 bases. The CDR3: CSVKAGGFRNEQFF. The CDR3 coding sequence is TGCAGCGTCAAAGCGGGTGGCTTCAGGAATGAGCAGTTCTTC.

The rearrangement joins TRBV11-1 to TRBJ2-5; tentative D call: TRBD2 (10 bases). The CDR3 length is 21 residues. V lost 5 bases and J 5 bases, leaving 36 bases between the germline ends. Germline V gene sequence: CDR1 SGHAT, CDR2 FQDESV (reference sequence). As DNA, the CDR3 is TGTGCCAGCAGCCATCCCGGGACAGGGCTATTCCTAGCGGGGGCCCACGAGACCCAGTACTTC. Residues: CASSHPGTGLFLAGAHETQYF.

This chain joins TRBV20-1 and TRBJ2-7, with D perhaps matching TRBD2 (5 bases). The germline gives CDR1 DFQATT, CDR2 SNEGSKA (reference sequence). V was clipped by 4 bases and J by 0 bases, with 16 bases between them. The CDR3 is made up of 15 amino acids. CDR3 loop: CSATPYGIPSYEQYF. Written as DNA, the CDR3 is TGCAGTGCTACGCCTTACGGGATTCCCTCCTACGAGCAGTACTTC.

The chain has TRBV11-2 and TRBJ2-5; D possibly corresponds to TRBD1 (5 bases). Near its end, the DNA agrees better with TRBJ2-4, so the J call may be wrong. Per germline, CDR1 SGHAT and CDR2 FQNNGV. The CDR3 has 16 amino acids. The CDR3 DNA is TGTGCCAGCAGCATCGATCTTGCCTCAGGGCTGGGCATTCAGTACTTC. Residues: CASSIDLASGLGIQYF.

The gene calls are TRBV18 and TRBJ2-7; weak D call: TRBD1 (5 bases). There are 13 residues in the CDR3. The ends were cut back, 2 bases at V and 6 bases at J, with 11 bases in the middle. The germline gives CDR1 KGHSH, CDR2 LQKENI. CDR3 DNA sequence: TGTGCCAGCTCACCAATCGGTAGGGGCGAGCAGTACTTC. It specifies CASSPIGRGEQYF. The full variable domain, with the rest looked up from reference TRBV18 and TRBJ2-7, is NAGVMQNPRHLVRRRGQEARLRCSPMKGHSHVYWYRQLPEEGLKFMVYLQKENIIDESGMPKERFSAEFPKEGPSILRIQQVVRGDSAAYFCASSPIGRGEQYFGPGTRLTVT.

This clonotype was found once. The J gene is TRBJ2-7, the V gene TRBV12-3 or TRBV12-4; 9 nucleotides line up with TRBD1. The V gene end was trimmed by 5 bases and the J gene end by 3 bases; junction bases not matched to a gene: 5. CDR3 length equals 14 residues. The CDR3: CASSDRDRVYEQYF. DNA of the CDR3: TGTGCCAGCAGTGACCGGGACAGGGTCTACGAGCAGTACTTC.

The chain recombines TRBV20-1 with TRBJ2-5, with D perhaps matching TRBD2 (5 bases). CDR3 size: 12 residues. Trimming pared 5 bases from V and 4 bases from J, leaving 11 bases between. CDR1 and CDR2 (germline): DFQATT, SNEGSKA (reference sequence). The DNA for the CDR3 is TGCAGTGCTCCAGGCCGGGGAGAGACCCAGTACTTC. Translating gives CSAPGRGETQYF.

A few counts support this clonotype. The V call is TRBV4-2, the J call TRBJ2-2, with TRBD2 matching over 7 bases. Trimming at V came to 3 bases and at J to 6 bases, leaving 4 bases not matched to a gene. CDR3 length: 14 amino acids. Germline values: CDR1 LGHNA, CDR2 YNFKEQ. For the CDR3, the DNA is TGTGCCAGCAGCCAGCCTAGCGGTCCCGGGGAGCTGTTTTTT. It codes for CASSQPSGPGELFF.

This clonotype was found a few times. This chain joins TRBV4-3 and TRBJ2-1; D is perhaps TRBD2 (6 bases). V was shortened by 0 bases and J by 1 base, with 13 bases between the two germline ends. The germline CDR1 and CDR2 sequences are LGHNA and YSLEER. This CDR3 contains 17 residues. The CDR3 is CASSQEAGRRSYNEQFF. The CDR3 coding sequence is TGCGCCAGCAGCCAAGAGGCGGGGCGGAGGTCCTACAATGAGCAGTTCTTC.

About this clonotype itself: Possible read error: a much larger clone is one base away. V usage is TRBV5-1 and J usage is TRBJ1-2, with D maybe TRBD1 (5 bases). Germline-derived CDR1 and CDR2 are SGHRS and YFSETQ. V was trimmed by 0 bases and J by 8 bases, leaving 17 bases between them. The CDR3 spans 15 residues. The CDR3 is CASSLDRLGIEGYTF. The CDR3 DNA is TGCGCCAGCAGCTTGGACAGGCTAGGAATAGAGGGCTACACCTTC.

The chain is built from TRBV10-3 and TRBJ2-7; 8 nucleotides line up with TRBD2. V lost 4 bases to trimming and J lost 6 bases; unmatched junction nucleotides: 11. In germline, CDR1 is ENHRY, CDR2 SYGVKD. The CDR3 is 15 residues long. The CDR3 protein is CAISASSGTRGEQYF. The CDR3 DNA reads as TGTGCCATCAGTGCCAGCTCCGGGACTAGGGGCGAGCAGTACTTC.

The chain links TRBV3-1 to TRBJ1-2; D uncertain. The CDR3 has 15 residues. Trimming took off 1 base at V and 3 bases at J, with 12 bases between the two ends. Germline V CDR1 and CDR2: LGHDT, YNNKEL (reference sequence). This CDR3 reads CASSQGLNRHYGYTF. CDR3 DNA sequence: TGTGCCAGCAGCCAAGGACTGAACAGACACTATGGCTACACCTTC.